These 17 T cell receptor beta chains were sequenced from one sample in a study of T cells in Graves' hyperthyroidism and ophthalmopathy (dated by TCRdb to about 2019). Library creation used multiplex PCR. TCRdb lists the instrument as Illumina HiSeq 2000. The TCR beta CDR3 regions were amplified from RNA transcripts. The TCR CDR3 was subjected to a first round of RT-PCR using the HTBI primer set and the Qiagen OneStep RT-PCR kit. Starting from the raw public reads, TCRdb applied fastp trimming at Q25, assembled clones with MiXCR and retained in-frame beta chains. Identical CDR3 proteins give one entry, which carries the most common genes and DNA. Across this sample there are about 180,000 distinct CDR3 sequences, with more than 15% seen only once. The ten largest clones add up to roughly 30% of the sample. Specimen: blood. Every receptor here comes from a woman aged 45-65 years with Graves' hyperthyroidism.

This clonotype occurred many times. The V call is TRBV6-5, the J call TRBJ1-1, with D possibly matching TRBD1 (6 bases). CDR3 length: 14 amino acids. CDR1 and CDR2 from the germline V gene are MNHEY and SVGAGI. V lost 2 bases and J 8 bases, leaving 15 bases between the germline ends. The CDR3 DNA reads TGTGCCAGCAGTTACCCGGGAAGGACAGACGAAGCTTTCTTT. Its translation: CASSYPGRTDEAFF.

This clonotype occurred many times. The chain employs TRBV5-1 and TRBJ1-4; the match to TRBD1 covers 10 bases. V shed 2 bases and J 9 bases; nucleotides not matched to a gene: 7. Germline V gives CDR1 SGHRS, CDR2 YFSETQ. The CDR3 is made up of 15 amino acids. The CDR3 is CASSFGGTGEKKLFF. DNA for the CDR3: TGCGCCAGCAGCTTCGGAGGGACAGGGGAGAAAAAACTGTTTTTT.

This clonotype was found once. The chain recombines TRBV20-1 with TRBJ1-6; 8 nucleotides agree with TRBD1. After removal of 3 bases from V and 9 bases from J, the junction contained 4 bases not matched to a gene. CDR1 is DFQATT and CDR2 is SNEGSKA in the germline V gene (reference sequence). The CDR3 runs to 13 residues. The CDR3 region is CSARTGVTSPLHF. The CDR3 DNA reads TGCAGTGCTAGGACAGGGGTTACTTCACCCCTCCACTTT.

Only a few counts were recorded for this clonotype. The chain links TRBV20-1 to TRBJ1-2; D may be TRBD1 (5 bases). Germline loops: CDR1 DFQATT, CDR2 SNEGSKA (reference sequence). The CDR3 has 16 residues. V was trimmed by 6 bases and J by 8 bases, leaving 28 bases between them. CDR3 loop: CSAARDFARAGVGYTF. CDR3 bases: TGCAGTGCCGCTAGAGATTTCGCCAGGGCTGGGGTCGGCTACACCTTC.

This clonotype was detected ten times or more. The chain links TRBV27 to TRBJ2-5, with unresolved D. Trimming cost V 4 bases and J 9 bases, with 12 bases left between them. The CDR3 sequence is 12 residues long. Germline V gene sequence: CDR1 MNHEY, CDR2 SMNVEV (reference sequence). The CDR3 DNA reads TGTGCCAGCAGTTCCGGCCCGGCGGCCCAGTACTTC. Translating gives CASSSGPAAQYF.

This clonotype was observed many times. The chain combines TRBV20-1 with TRBJ2-1; 8 bases agree with TRBD2. Germline V CDR1 and CDR2: DFQATT, SNEGSKA (reference sequence). Trimming took 8 bases from V and 5 from J; bases not matched to a gene: 8. This CDR3 contains 13 residues. The CDR3 DNA sequence: TGCAGTCCCTTGGGCGGGGGGAACAATGAGCAGTTCTTC. It specifies CSPLGGGNNEQFF.

The chain has TRBV20-1 and TRBJ1-5; the D is unclear. V dropped 4 bases and J dropped 0 bases, with 10 bases sitting between them. The CDR3 loop spans 14 amino acids. CDR1 is DFQATT, CDR2 SNEGSKA, per germline (reference sequence). DNA of the CDR3: TGCAGTGCTATTCTGAGTTATAGCAATCAGCCCCAGCATTTT. Translating gives CSAILSYSNQPQHF.

This clonotype was found many times. CDR3 nucleotides: TGTGCCACCAGCAGGAGACAGAACACTGAAGCTTTCTTT. Its translation is CATSRRQNTEAFF. This chain connects TRBV15 to TRBJ1-1; D gene unclear. Germline V CDR1 and CDR2: LNHNV, YYDKDF (reference sequence). Trimming pared 3 bases from V and 1 base from J, leaving 6 bases between. The CDR3 covers 13 residues.

This clonotype was observed many times. This rearrangement joins TRBV2 to TRBJ1-2; no definite D call. This CDR3 is 11 amino acids long. Germline assignment: CDR1 SNHLY and CDR2 FYNNEI. The V gene lost 7 bases and the J gene lost 4 bases, with 7 bases spanning the gap. The CDR3 here is CASKASYGYTF. CDR3 DNA: TGTGCCAGCAAGGCCTCCTATGGCTACACCTTC.

This clonotype was picked up many times. The chain combines TRBV7-2 with TRBJ1-4; D is undetermined. The CDR3 consists of 15 residues. The germline V and J ends were trimmed by 5 bases and 6 bases, with 16 bases remaining between them. Germline V gives CDR1 SGHTA, CDR2 FQGNSA. Here the CDR3 reads CASSPRAYRYEKLFF. CDR3 in DNA: TGTGCCAGCAGCCCGCGGGCCTATCGATATGAAAAACTGTTTTTT.

In its sample, this clonotype was seen a few times. The chain has TRBV5-1 and TRBJ1-1; 7 bases line up with TRBD1. CDR1 and CDR2 (germline): SGHRS, YFSETQ. This CDR3 region has 13 residues. The junction had 7 bases not matched to a gene; V was cut back by 0 bases and J by 11 bases. The CDR3 loop is CASSLATGILAFF. The CDR3 bases are TGCGCCAGCAGCTTGGCGACAGGGATTTTGGCTTTCTTT.

This clonotype was recorded many times. This chain links TRBV3-1 with TRBJ1-6; D might be TRBD1 (5 bases). V was trimmed by 1 base and J by 7 bases, leaving 8 bases between them. The CDR3 totals 14 residues. CDR1 and CDR2 from the germline V gene are LGHDT and YNNKEL (reference sequence). The CDR3 sequence: CASSQGQLNSPLHF. As DNA, the CDR3 is TGTGCCAGCAGCCAAGGACAGCTAAATTCACCCCTCCACTTT.

This clonotype has ten or more counts. The chain employs TRBV29-1 and TRBJ2-1, with 8 bases that match TRBD1. Germline trimming cut 2 bases from V and 4 bases from J; bases unmatched to any gene: 10. Germline loops: CDR1 SQVTM, CDR2 ANQGSEA. There are 16 residues in the CDR3. The CDR3 sequence: CSVEIDRGRVYNEQFF. DNA of the CDR3: TGCAGCGTTGAAATCGACAGGGGCAGGGTATACAATGAGCAGTTCTTC.

This clonotype was recorded at least ten times. DNA of the CDR3: TGTGCCAGCAGTTATGTCGGGGGAGATACGCAGTATTTT. Encoded protein: CASSYVGGDTQYF. This rearrangement joins TRBV27 to TRBJ2-3; TRBD2 might be the D (6 bases). Trimming cost V 4 bases and J 5 bases, with 10 bases left between them. The CDR3 spans 13 residues. CDR1 MNHEY and CDR2 SMNVEV come from the germline V gene (reference sequence).

In its sample, this clonotype was seen a few times. The chain couples TRBV4-2 to TRBJ2-3; D unclear. Germline CDR1 and CDR2: LGHNA and YNFKEQ. V lost 4 bases and J 0 bases, leaving 11 bases between the germline ends. The CDR3 extends over 15 amino acids. As DNA, the CDR3 is TGTGCCAGCAGCCCTTCTCTGGGAAGCACAGATACGCAGTATTTT. Translating gives CASSPSLGSTDTQYF.

The chain joins TRBV19 to TRBJ1-2, with 7 bases matching TRBD1. The V gene's germline CDR1 is LNHDA and CDR2 SQIVND (reference sequence). The CDR3 covers 19 residues. V was pared by 10 bases and J by 1 base, with 24 bases of the junction left unmatched. The CDR3 DNA reads TGTGCCACTCATAACCCGGGGACAGCCAGCCAGAGTCTTAACTATGGCTACACCTTC. Its protein product is CATHNPGTASQSLNYGYTF.

This clonotype has at least ten counts. The CDR3 spells CASRAVRASGTEAFF. In DNA form, the CDR3 reads TGTGCCAGCAGAGCCGTCAGGGCCTCGGGGACTGAAGCTTTCTTT. The chain uses TRBV2 and TRBJ1-1; possible D gene TRBD1, 5 bases. Germline CDR1 and CDR2: SNHLY and FYNNEI. The CDR3 extends over 15 amino acids. Trimming pared 6 bases from V and 5 bases from J, leaving 19 bases between.